The source of this T cell receptor beta chain is a study of T cell responses to AZD1222 COVID-19 vaccine. Study-level background: The analysis combined second doses at about 4 or about 12 weeks. Study conclusions and caveats: Rises in breadth and depth of Spike-specific TCRs came after two AZD1222 doses.

CDR1 ENHRY and CDR2 SYGVKD come from the germline V gene. The CDR3 has 13 residues. Unmatched junction bases numbered 5, after V lost 2 bases and J lost 8 bases. The method was immunoSEQ multiplex PCR; TCRdb's version includes in-frame clones alone and lacks a portion of them. This sample has more than 130,000 clones, with about nine tenths found just once. The count of this clone is one. Its antigen is currently unknown. This material consisted of peripheral blood, taken on day 0 of AZD1222 vaccination. The chain couples TRBV10-3 to TRBJ1-2; 7 nucleotides line up with TRBD1. This TCR was recovered from an adult in good health. CDR3 sequence reads: CAISEDREEGYTF. CDR3 bases: TGTGCCATCAGTGAGGACAGGGAGGAGGGCTACACCTTC.